This T cell receptor beta chain appears in the sequencing data of a study of shared clonotypes between healthy human individuals. Germline V gives CDR1 SQVTM, CDR2 ANQGSEA. This CDR3 contains 19 residues. The V and J ends lost 6 bases and 5 bases, in that order; junction bases with no gene match: 23. Sorted-subset replicate PCR reactions contained 150 to 200 ng DNA, corresponding to approximately 30,000 T cell genomes. Only in-frame clones appear in the TCRdb table, and some are missing; sequencing was by immunoSEQ multiplex PCR. Of some 1.5 million clones listed, around 95% were seen once; the top ten hold 1% to 1.5%.

The receptor was derived from a young man in good health. V and J are TRBV29-1 and TRBJ2-1, with 9 nucleotides matching TRBD2. Sequences were obtained from naive CD4+ T cells sorted from blood. Described subset: CD45RA+ positively selected. The CDR3 bases are TGCAGCGTCCCCCTGTTAGACAGAGGGCGCGGGGGGGACGACAATGAGCAGTTCTTC. Translation gives CSVPLLDRGRGGDDNEQFF.